The clone carrying this T cell receptor (beta chain) has more than one count but fewer than ten. PCR involved 60 Vbeta and 13 Jbeta primers. In the authors' methods: Counted up in a later analysis, unique TCR beta chains came to about 80 million, with about 10 million shared. Profiling relied on immunoSEQ multiplex PCR, and the TCRdb table lists in-frame clones only, not all of them. V and J calls and clone size are as listed in that table; D and trimming were resolved from the DNA. The sample includes some 150,000 clones, 80% seen only once; the top ten take about 1.3%. These data are taken from a study of cytomegalovirus exposure and HLA in healthy donors. In nominal health when sampled, donors likely had unrecorded immune exposures nonetheless. Source material: PBMCs. This receptor was taken from a woman between 45 and 65 years old in good health and CMV-seronegative.

This CDR3 is CASSMEKAGEADTQYF. Here the CDR3 DNA reads TGTGCCAGTAGTATGGAGAAAGCGGGGGAAGCAGATACGCAGTATTTT. The chain recombines TRBV19 with TRBJ2-3; 8 bases align to TRBD2. CDR1 is LNHDA, CDR2 SQIVND, per germline (reference sequence). CDR3 length: 16 residues. V lost 3 bases and J lost 4; bases outside the gene matches: 9.